This TCR beta chain derives from a study of TIL therapy for anti-PD-1-resistant metastatic lung cancer. General study findings and limits: Compared with baseline intratumoral T cells, expanded TIL cultures were more clonal and less diverse (around 5.7% vs 31%).

Time point described: pre-treatment sample, taken before nivolumab and TIL therapy. The tumor samples were excised metastases, mostly pleural nodules or supraclavicular lymph nodes. Sequencing used immunoSEQ v3. Only in-frame clones appear in the TCRdb table, and some are missing; sequencing was by immunoSEQ multiplex PCR. Of about 48,000 clones listed, roughly 70% are singletons. V trimming: 6 bases; J trimming: 3 bases; junction bases outside the gene matches: 8. Germline lookup yields CDR1 SNHLY and CDR2 FYNNEI. The CDR3 is 15 amino acids. As to this clone: As yet, its antigen is unknown.

The receptor was derived from a person between 30 and 80 years old with non-small cell lung cancer. V usage is TRBV2 and J usage is TRBJ2-3; 8 bases are shared with TRBD2. Material: tumor tissue, obtained at baseline. The CDR3 is CASRVSGSRTDTQYF. The CDR3 DNA sequence: TGTGCCAGCAGAGTAAGCGGGAGCCGGACAGATACGCAGTATTTT.